The present T cell receptor beta chain was sequenced within a study of T cell repertoires in cytomegalovirus infection. At the level of the study: It was recently identified HLA-C-restricted and well-studied HLA-B-restricted CMV epitopes that the study used.

This clonotype came up a few times. Its antigen is currently unknown. Germline CDR1 is SGHTA and CDR2 is FQGTGA. This CDR3 comprises 19 residues. The J segment lost 0 bases and the V segment lost 0 bases, leaving 3 bases of the junction unmatched. One entry per CDR3 protein, called by TCRdb with MiXCR from the reads. The top ten clones hold more than 25% of a sample with about 51,000 distinct CDR3 sequences, around 20% of them seen once. The chain employs TRBV7-3 and TRBJ1-6, with 12 nucleotides matching TRBD1. The TCR sequence derives from a human donor in good health (CMV status not recorded). Some clones in this sample may be carry-over from other donors' samples. Sequenced here: CD8+ T cells from cultured PBMCs, sampled from culture after CMV antigen stimulation. CDR3 sequence (DNA): TGTGCCAGCAGCTTAACGGGGACAGGGGGCCACTCCTATAATTCACCCCTCCACTTT. Translating gives CASSLTGTGGHSYNSPLHF.